Listed below are T cell receptor beta chains from one sample, sequenced in a study of shared clonotypes between healthy human individuals. Profiling relied on immunoSEQ multiplex PCR, and the TCRdb table lists in-frame clones only, not all of them. There are approximately 250,000 clones in the sample; about 69% occur only once, and over 8.5% lies in the top ten. Sequenced sample: memory CD4+ T cells sorted from blood. Receptors originate from a young man in good health. CDR3s include the opening cysteine and the closing phenylalanine or tryptophan. The order of the fields is J gene, V gene, D gene, clone size, CDR3 DNA, CDR3 protein. D genes are given only for firm matches. Where a row states a size, it is once, few, many or the class of an expanded clone; other rows omit it.

TRBJ2-7 | TRBV29-1 | TRBD2 | few | TGCAGCGCGGGAGGGGGGCGCGGTACCGACGAGCAGTACTTC | CSAGGGRGTDEQYF
TRBJ1-5 | TRBV27 | TRBD1 | . | TGTGCCAGCAGGGACAGGGGGCAACGAGGTCAGCCCCAGCATTTT | CASRDRGQRGQPQHF
TRBJ2-1 | TRBV19 | . | . | TGTGCCAGTAGTATTACGGGGGGCCCCTACAATGAGCAGTTCTTC | CASSITGGPYNEQFF
TRBJ2-7 | TRBV2 | TRBD2 | few | TGTGCCAGCAGCGACTGGGGGGGAGGAGCGGAGCAGTACTTC | CASSDWGGGAEQYF
TRBJ1-5 | TRBV7-2 | TRBD1 | . | TGTGCCAGCAGCTTGGACAGGGGGGGTCAGCCCCAGCATTTT | CASSLDRGGQPQHF
TRBJ2-5 | TRBV2 | TRBD1 | few | TGTGCCACCGGCACAGGGGTTCGAGAGACCCAGTACTTC | CATGTGVRETQYF
TRBJ2-3 | TRBV5-1 | . | . | TGCGCCAGCAGACCTACAGGAAGCACAGATACGCAGTATTTT | CASRPTGSTDTQYF
TRBJ1-5 | TRBV11-1 | TRBD1 | . | TGTGCCAGCAGCTTAGAGGAGGGGGCTCCCCAGCATTTT | CASSLEEGAPQHF
TRBJ2-3 | TRBV28 | . | . | TGTGCCACACGGGCAAACAGGCCCACAGATACGCAGTATTTT | CATRANRPTDTQYF
TRBJ2-3 | TRBV6-5 | . | . | TGTGCCAGCAGTTTGAGGGGGGAGGGCACAGATACGCAGTATTTT | CASSLRGEGTDTQYF
TRBJ2-7 | TRBV7-2 | . | . | TGTGCCAGCAGCTTACCGGGACTTTCCTACGAGCAGTACTTC | CASSLPGLSYEQYF
TRBJ2-7 | TRBV5-6 | . | . | TGTGCCAGCATCAAAACTGGGACCTACGAGCAGTACTTC | CASIKTGTYEQYF
TRBJ2-3 | TRBV5-4 | . | . | TGTGCCAGCAGCTTGCCCCGGGAGGATACGCAGTATTTT | CASSLPREDTQYF
TRBJ2-1 | TRBV19 | TRBD2 | few | TGTGCCACCAAGCGGACTAGCGGGGGGTACAATGAGCAGTTCTTC | CATKRTSGGYNEQFF
TRBJ2-5 | TRBV5-1 | . | . | TGCGCCAGCAGCTTGGCTGCAGACCAAGAGACCCAGTACTTC | CASSLAADQETQYF
TRBJ2-3 | TRBV9 | . | . | TGTGCCAGCAGCGCCCTCAGGGCAGATACGCAGTATTTT | CASSALRADTQYF
TRBJ2-1 | TRBV5-6 | . | . | TGTGCCAGCAGTAAGGGGTCCCGCTCCTACAATGAGCAGTTCTTC | CASSKGSRSYNEQFF
TRBJ1-1 | TRBV7-8 | . | few | TGTGCCAGCAGCTTAGCGGGGTGGGGGAGCACTGAAGCTTTCTTT | CASSLAGWGSTEAFF
TRBJ2-7 | TRBV7-7 | TRBD1 | . | TGTGCCAGCAGCAGGGACAGGGACCACGAGCAGTACTTC | CASSRDRDHEQYF
TRBJ2-7 | TRBV7-2 | TRBD2 | . | TGTGCCAGCAGCTCCCAGCGGGAACAGCAGTACTTC | CASSSQREQQYF
TRBJ1-2 | TRBV4-1 | . | . | TGCGCCAGCAGCCCCACCGGGATTGGAGATGGCTACACCTTC | CASSPTGIGDGYTF
TRBJ2-2 | TRBV5-1 | TRBD1 | . | TGCGCCAGCAGCTCCACAGGGGGCAGGGACACCGGGGAGCTGTTTTTT | CASSSTGGRDTGELFF
TRBJ1-1 | TRBV30 | . | . | TGTGCCTGGACTGGGGGGTTAGCGCGTTTGAACACTGAAGCTTTCTTT | CAWTGGLARLNTEAFF
TRBJ2-1 | TRBV7-2 | . | few | TGTGCCAGCAGCTTATCTAGCCCCGCCTACAATGAGCAGTTCTTC | CASSLSSPAYNEQFF